A single sample is the source of the 23 T cell receptor beta chains below, sequenced in a study of early T cells in non-severe SARS-CoV-2 infection. TCRdb passed the 5' RACE reads through MiXCR, listing each CDR3 protein once. Of tens of thousands of distinct CDR3 sequences listed, more than 10% are singletons. The source material was whole blood, sampled at baseline. The receptors come from an adult who was a healthcare worker with PCR-confirmed SARS-CoV-2 infection or an uninfected control (not recorded which).

This clonotype showed up just a few times. The rearrangement joins TRBV6-5 to TRBJ2-3; D is ambiguous. Germline lookup yields CDR1 MNHEY and CDR2 SVGAGI. V shed 2 bases and J shed 5 bases, with 5 bases lying between them. This CDR3 contains 12 residues. CDR3 DNA sequence: TGTGCCAGCAGTTACCGGGTAGATACGCAGTATTTT. Translated: CASSYRVDTQYF.

This clonotype was found a few times. The genes are TRBV12-3 or TRBV12-4 and TRBJ2-3; 13 bases align to TRBD2. The J segment lost 7 bases and the V segment lost 5 bases, leaving 12 bases of the junction unmatched. CDR3 length: 17 residues. The CDR3 DNA reads TGTGCCAGCAGTCCTCCCGGGACTAGCGGGATAGGGTATACGCAGTATTTT. This gives the protein CASSPPGTSGIGYTQYF.

The chain uses TRBV10-2 and TRBJ2-6, with D unresolved. Per the germline V gene, CDR1 is WSHSY and CDR2 is SAAADI. V dropped 2 bases and J dropped 2 bases, with 10 bases sitting between them. This CDR3 region has 16 residues. The CDR3 DNA sequence: TGCGCCAGCAGTGAGGCCCCTCTGGCTGGGGCCAACGTCCTGACTTTC. It codes for CASSEAPLAGANVLTF.

This clonotype was counted many times. This rearrangement joins TRBV28 to TRBJ2-2; TRBD1 aligns across 10 bases. Germline V gives CDR1 MDHEN, CDR2 SYDVKM. V lost 2 bases to trimming and J lost 6 bases; unmatched junction nucleotides: 6. The CDR3 loop spans 16 amino acids. CDR3 protein: CASSLRQGAYPGELFF. CDR3 in DNA: TGTGCCAGCAGTTTAAGACAGGGGGCTTACCCCGGGGAGCTGTTTTTT.

This clonotype came up a few times. The chain combines TRBV2 with TRBJ2-6; D gene unclear. Germline V gene data show CDR1 as SNHLY and CDR2 as FYNNEI. This CDR3 is built from 14 residues. V shed 8 bases and J shed 0 bases, with 8 bases lying between them. The CDR3, as DNA: TGTGCCAGCTGCCAGAACTCTGGGGCCAACGTCCTGACTTTC. Encoded protein: CASCQNSGANVLTF.

Concerning this clonotype itself: In this CDR3 the conserved last residue, phenylalanine or tryptophan, is missing, so a read error is likely. This chain joins TRBV9 and TRBJ2-3; D gene ambiguous. V dropped 0 bases and J dropped 4 bases, with 12 bases sitting between them. Per the germline V gene, CDR1 is SGDLS and CDR2 is YYNGEE. The CDR3 runs to 15 residues. CDR3 amino acids: CASSVEGNRADTQYS. CDR3 sequence (DNA): TGTGCCAGCAGCGTAGAAGGGAATAGGGCAGATACGCAGTATTCT.

This clonotype was seen more than once but under ten times. This chain links TRBV19 with TRBJ2-6; TRBD2 matches 8 bases. Germline lookup yields CDR1 LNHDA and CDR2 SQIVND (reference sequence). The CDR3 has 18 amino acids. With 2 bases clipped from V and 0 bases from J, the junction kept 6 bases outside the gene matches. In nucleotides, the CDR3 is TGTGCCAGTAGTATACTAGCGGGCGTGCTCTCTGGGGCCAACGTCCTGACTTTC. Protein: CASSILAGVLSGANVLTF.

This chain links TRBV5-5 with TRBJ1-2, with D perhaps matching TRBD1 (6 bases). The germline gives CDR1 SGHKS, CDR2 YYEKEE (reference sequence). There are 13 residues in the CDR3. V lost 4 bases to trimming and J lost 5 bases, with 12 bases between them. The CDR3 bases are TGTGCCAGCAGCGGGGAGACAGGTTATGGCTACACCTTC. Its protein is CASSGETGYGYTF.

The sample holds many counts of this clonotype. The chain joins TRBV12-3 or TRBV12-4 to TRBJ1-1; 9 nucleotides line up with TRBD1. The CDR3 sequence is 15 residues long. J lost 1 base, V lost 5 bases, and 5 bases had no gene match. As DNA, the CDR3 is TGTGCCAGCAGTACCTGGGACAGGGCGAACACTGAAGCTTTCTTT. Its translation is CASSTWDRANTEAFF.

There are a few counts of this clonotype. J is TRBJ1-4 and V is TRBV20-1, with D uncertain. The germline V gene encodes CDR1 DFQATT and CDR2 SNEGSKA (reference sequence). Trimming took 4 bases from V and 5 from J, leaving 14 bases between them. The CDR3 consists of 14 residues. The CDR3 region has the DNA TGCAGTGCTACAGACGGAGCGAAAAATGAAAAACTGTTTTTT. Residues: CSATDGAKNEKLFF.

This clonotype was recorded a few times. This CDR3 reads CASSEGLAYNEQFF. In nucleotides, the CDR3 is TGTGCCAGCAGTGAGGGACTCGCCTACAATGAGCAGTTCTTC. The chain joins TRBV2 to TRBJ2-1, with D perhaps TRBD2 (6 bases). Per germline, CDR1 SNHLY and CDR2 FYNNEI. This CDR3 comprises 14 residues. With 3 bases removed from V and 2 bases from J, the gap between germline ends came to 8 bases.

This clonotype was seen at least ten times. V gene TRBV6-6 combines with J gene TRBJ1-1, with TRBD1 identical over 9 bases. The germline V gene has CDR1 MNHNY and CDR2 SVGAGI (reference sequence). The length of the CDR3 is 19 residues. V was pared by 6 bases and J by 0 bases, with 17 bases of the junction left unmatched. CDR3 protein: CASRTSWDRVGTMNTEAFF. CDR3 DNA: TGTGCCAGCAGAACCTCCTGGGACAGGGTCGGGACGATGAACACTGAAGCTTTCTTT.

This clonotype was recorded many times. The V and J genes are TRBV5-4 and TRBJ2-7; TRBD2 aligns across 12 bases. CDR3 size: 15 residues. From germline, CDR1 is SGHNT and CDR2 YYREEE (reference sequence). Trimming took 3 bases from V and 7 from J; bases not matched to a gene: 8. The CDR3 protein is CASSSLAGGPGEQYF. The CDR3 DNA reads as TGTGCCAGCAGCTCGCTAGCGGGAGGGCCAGGAGAGCAGTACTTC.

V usage is TRBV28 and J usage is TRBJ1-2, with D possibly TRBD1 on 5 matching bases. V was cut by 3 bases and J by 2 bases, with 7 bases left in between. CDR3 length: 13 amino acids. Germline V gene data show CDR1 as MDHEN and CDR2 as SYDVKM. This CDR3 reads CASSFRGNYGYTF. CDR3 in DNA: TGTGCCAGCAGTTTCCGGGGGAACTATGGCTACACCTTC.

This clonotype showed up many times. Written as DNA, the CDR3 is TGTGCCAGCAGCTCCTTCAGGGGGCGGCCTCTGGGGGCCAACGTCCTGACTTTC. Its protein is CASSSFRGRPLGANVLTF. The rearrangement joins TRBV7-9 to TRBJ2-6; 8 bases line up with TRBD1. CDR1 and CDR2 (germline): SEHNR, FQNEAQ (reference sequence). The CDR3 runs 18 residues. V shed 4 bases and J 4 bases; nucleotides not matched to a gene: 12.

The rearrangement joins TRBV6-1 to TRBJ1-2, with a possible D match to TRBD1 (5 bases). V was trimmed by 5 bases and J by 2 bases, leaving 12 bases between them. Germline V gene sequence: CDR1 MNHNS, CDR2 SASEGT. This CDR3 contains 14 residues. The CDR3 is CASSLRRGNYGYTF. CDR3 in DNA: TGTGCCAGCAGTTTGCGGAGGGGAAACTATGGCTACACCTTC.

This clonotype was recorded a few times. This chain joins TRBV3-1 and TRBJ1-5, with a possible D match to TRBD1 (6 bases). V was shortened by 0 bases and J by 4 bases, with 10 bases between the two germline ends. The CDR3 loop spans 15 amino acids. Germline-derived CDR1 and CDR2 are LGHDT and YNNKEL (reference sequence). The chain's CDR3 is CASSQDRTENQPQHF. Here the CDR3 DNA reads TGTGCCAGCAGCCAAGATCGGACAGAAAATCAGCCCCAGCATTTT.

The rearrangement uses TRBV12-3 or TRBV12-4 and TRBJ2-7; D unclear. V was cut by 1 base and J by 1 base, with 11 bases left in between. The CDR3 is 15 residues long. The CDR3 nucleotides read TGTGCCAGCAGTTTAGGGGTTAGTTCATCCTACGAGCAGTACTTC. It yields the protein CASSLGVSSSYEQYF.

V gene TRBV14 combines with J gene TRBJ2-3; D could derive from TRBD1 or TRBD2 (5 bases each). Germline assignment: CDR1 SGHDN and CDR2 FVKESK. Deletions cut 4 bases from V and 4 bases from J, with 15 bases between. CDR3 length: 15 residues. The CDR3 protein is CASSPLRVGADTQYF. In DNA, the CDR3 is TGTGCCAGCAGCCCGTTACGGGTGGGGGCAGATACGCAGTATTTT.

Concerning this clonotype itself: A junction end diverges from the germline sequence, so it may reflect a read error. The chain employs TRBV6-5 and TRBJ1-6, with 10 bases identical to TRBD1. Germline assignment: CDR1 MNHEY and CDR2 SVGAGI. The CDR3 loop spans 14 amino acids. Here the CDR3 DNA reads TGTGCCAGCAGAACCGGGACAGGGGATTCACCCCTCCATTTT. Protein product: CASRTGTGDSPLHF.

This clonotype has a count of ten or more. The CDR3 sequence: CASRILAGGPSAQYF. CDR3 DNA: TGTGCCAGCAGGATCCTAGCGGGAGGGCCTTCGGCGCAGTATTTT. The chain combines TRBV27 with TRBJ2-3, with 12 bases lining up with TRBD2. Germline V gives CDR1 MNHEY, CDR2 SMNVEV (reference sequence). The CDR3 has 15 residues. V lost 6 bases, J lost 10 bases, and 11 bases stayed unmatched.

This clonotype was seen only once. The genes are TRBV29-1 and TRBJ2-5, with TRBD2 matching over 10 bases. The CDR3 runs 17 residues. The V gene's germline CDR1 is SQVTM and CDR2 ANQGSEA. V lost 2 bases and J lost 7; bases outside the gene matches: 16. CDR3 sequence: CSVENPSGGLLLGTQYF. The CDR3 DNA sequence: TGCAGCGTTGAAAATCCTAGCGGGGGATTACTTTTAGGGACCCAGTACTTC.

The sample holds many counts of this clonotype. The gene calls are TRBV28 and TRBJ2-4; D not resolved. The CDR3 has 13 amino acids. Germline CDR1 is MDHEN and CDR2 is SYDVKM. Trimming removed 5 bases at V and 2 bases at J, with 7 bases between. Written as DNA, the CDR3 is TGTGCCAGCAGTGAGGTTACCAAAAACATTCAGTACTTC. This encodes CASSEVTKNIQYF.